This T cell receptor (beta chain) was identified during a study of radiation and T cells in renal cell carcinoma. Data came from immunoSEQ multiplex PCR; TCRdb stores just in-frame clones and leaves some out. The sample yields around 170,000 clones, around 89% seen once. The sample's time point: blood 4 weeks post-SBRT, at nephrectomy. Treatment of the sample: 15 Gy SBRT to primary tumor, nephrectomy 4 weeks later. Germline assignment: CDR1 MNHNY and CDR2 SVGAGI (reference sequence). The CDR3 has 13 residues. Trimming removed 0 bases from V and 12 bases from J, with 13 bases in between. The receptor was derived from a woman aged 45-65 years with renal cell carcinoma. This sample comprised blood, obtained from a patient whose treatment included radiotherapy and nephrectomy. The V call is TRBV6-6, the J call TRBJ2-3; D perhaps matches TRBD2 (6 bases). The DNA of the CDR3 is TGTGCCAGCAGTTACTCTACCGGGACTGATCAGTATTTT. Its translation: CASSYSTGTDQYF.